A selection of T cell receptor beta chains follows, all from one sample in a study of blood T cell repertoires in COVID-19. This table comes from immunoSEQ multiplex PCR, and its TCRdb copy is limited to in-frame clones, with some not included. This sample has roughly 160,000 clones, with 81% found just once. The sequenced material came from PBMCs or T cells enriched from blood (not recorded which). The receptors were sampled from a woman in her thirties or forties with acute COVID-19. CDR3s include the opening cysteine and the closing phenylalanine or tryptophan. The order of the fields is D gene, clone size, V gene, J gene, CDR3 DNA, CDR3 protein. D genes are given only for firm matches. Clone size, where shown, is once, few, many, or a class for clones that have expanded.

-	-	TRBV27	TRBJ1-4	TGTGCCAGCAGTTTGGGTTCTGTTCAGGCGAAACTGTTTTTT	CASSLGSVQAKLFF
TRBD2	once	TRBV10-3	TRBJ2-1	TGTGCCATCAGTGAACCTAGCGGAAACAATGAGCAGTTCTTC	CAISEPSGNNEQFF
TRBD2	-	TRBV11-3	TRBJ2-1	TGTGCCAGCAGCCCGGGTCGGACTAGCGGGAGTTTATTCTCTTGGGAGCAGTTCTTC	CASSPGRTSGSLFSWEQFF
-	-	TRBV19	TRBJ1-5	TGTGCCAGTAGTATAGAGGCGGGCAATCAGCCCCAGCATTTT	CASSIEAGNQPQHF
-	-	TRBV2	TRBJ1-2	TGTGCCAGCAGTGGACAGGAAGCTAACTATGGCTACACCTTC	CASSGQEANYGYTF
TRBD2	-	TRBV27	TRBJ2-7	TGTGCCAGCAGTTTCGCAACTAGCGGGGCCTACGAGCAGTACTTC	CASSFATSGAYEQYF
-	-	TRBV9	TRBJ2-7	TGTGCCAGCAGCGCCCATGCGGGACTTTCTACGGGTGAGCAGTACTTC	CASSAHAGLSTGEQYF
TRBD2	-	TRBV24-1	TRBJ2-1	TGTGCCACCAGTGGAATAGCGGGAGCAGATGAGCAGTTCTTC	CATSGIAGADEQFF
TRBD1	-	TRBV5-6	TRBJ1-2	TGTGCCAGCAGCTTACCGGGACAGGGTTCGGACTATGGCTACACCTTC	CASSLPGQGSDYGYTF
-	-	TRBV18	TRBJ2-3	TGTGCCAGCTCACCATCGGTAGCGCCTACGACAGATACGCAGTATTTT	CASSPSVAPTTDTQYF
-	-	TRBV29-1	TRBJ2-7	TGCAGCGCCAGGGAACCCAACGGGTACGAGCAGTACTTC	CSAREPNGYEQYF
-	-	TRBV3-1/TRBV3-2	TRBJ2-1	TGTGCCAGCAGCCCCCCCAATCTAAATGAGCAGTTCTTC	CASSPPNLNEQFF
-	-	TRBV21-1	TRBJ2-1	TGTGCCAGCAGCCTGACTCGCGGGTCTCTAACCTTCTACAATGAGCAGTTCTTC	CASSLTRGSLTFYNEQFF
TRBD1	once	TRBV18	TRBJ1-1	TGTGCCAGCTCACCGGGACAGGGGGCCTCTGAAGCTTTCTTT	CASSPGQGASEAFF
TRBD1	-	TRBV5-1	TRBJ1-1	TGCGCCAGCAGCTGGCAATCCGGGACAGGGAACACTGAAGCTTTCTTT	CASSWQSGTGNTEAFF
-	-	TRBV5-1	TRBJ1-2	TGCGCCAGCAGCCCTCTGCTTGCCGGTTCAAACTATGGCTACACCTTC	CASSPLLAGSNYGYTF
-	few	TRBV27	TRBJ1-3	TGTGCCAGCAGTGCCTCGGGGGGAAACACCATATATTTT	CASSASGGNTIYF
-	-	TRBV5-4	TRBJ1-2	TGTGCCAGCAGCTTGGCGGGGGGCACCCCCTATGGCTACACCTTC	CASSLAGGTPYGYTF
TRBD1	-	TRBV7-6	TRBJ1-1	TGTGCCAGCAGCTTACAGGGGGTACCCACTGAAGCTTTCTTT	CASSLQGVPTEAFF
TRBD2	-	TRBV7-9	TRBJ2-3	TGTGCCAGCAGCAGGACTAGCGGGAGCACAGATACGCAGTATTTT	CASSRTSGSTDTQYF
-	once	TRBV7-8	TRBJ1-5	TGTGCCAGCAGCCCCGCGGGCGGTAATAGCAATCAGCCCCAGCATTTT	CASSPAGGNSNQPQHF
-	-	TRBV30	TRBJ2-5	TGTGCCTGGAGCACTCAAGAGACCCAGTACTTC	CAWSTQETQYF
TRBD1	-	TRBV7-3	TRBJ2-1	TGTGCCAGCAGCTCAAGGACAGGGGCCGGGGATGAGCAGTTCTTC	CASSSRTGAGDEQFF
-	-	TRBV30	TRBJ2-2	TGTGCCTGGAGTGTCGTAACCGGGGAGCTGTTTTTT	CAWSVVTGELFF
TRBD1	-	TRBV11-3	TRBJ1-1	TGTGCCAGCAGCCTCAGGGGGACTGAAGCTTTCTTT	CASSLRGTEAFF